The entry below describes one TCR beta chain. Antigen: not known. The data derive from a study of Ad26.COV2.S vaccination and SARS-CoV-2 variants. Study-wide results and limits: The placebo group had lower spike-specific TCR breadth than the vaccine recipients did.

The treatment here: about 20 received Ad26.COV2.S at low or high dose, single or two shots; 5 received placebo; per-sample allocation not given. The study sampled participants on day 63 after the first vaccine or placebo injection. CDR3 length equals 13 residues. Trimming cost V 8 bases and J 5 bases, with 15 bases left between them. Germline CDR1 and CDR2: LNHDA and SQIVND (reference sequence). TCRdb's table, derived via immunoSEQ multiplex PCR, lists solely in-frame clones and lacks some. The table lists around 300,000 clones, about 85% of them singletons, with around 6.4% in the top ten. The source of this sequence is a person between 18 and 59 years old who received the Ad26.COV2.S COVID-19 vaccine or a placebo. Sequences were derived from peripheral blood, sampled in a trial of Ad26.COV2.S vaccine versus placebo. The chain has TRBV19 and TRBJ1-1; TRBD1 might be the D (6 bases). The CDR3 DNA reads TGTGCCAGTTCAGGGGATCCCTTGACTGAAGCTTTCTTT. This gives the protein CASSGDPLTEAFF. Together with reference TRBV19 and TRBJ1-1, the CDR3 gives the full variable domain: DGGITQSPKYLFRKEGQNVTLSCEQNLNHDAMYWYRQDPGQGLRLIYYSQIVNDFQKGDIAEGYSVSREKKESFPLTVTSAQKNPTAFYLCASSGDPLTEAFFGQGTRLTVV.